The 20 T cell receptor beta chains presented below share a single source sample, sequenced in a study of T cell responses to AZD1222 COVID-19 vaccine. Libraries were prepared by immunoSEQ multiplex PCR; TCRdb keeps only in-frame clonotypes and omits some of them. The table shows 140,000 to 150,000 clones, with 70% to 90% occurring only once. Sequenced material: peripheral blood, taken on day 0 of AZD1222 vaccination. These receptors all stem from an adult in good health.

This chain uses TRBV4-2 with TRBJ2-5, with D uncertain. The CDR3 consists of 16 residues. The V gene's germline CDR1 is LGHNA and CDR2 YNFKEQ. V was cut by 0 bases and J by 7 bases, with 18 bases left in between. DNA of the CDR3: TGTGCCAGCAGCCAAGAGAGAGACTTTCCCTCGGGGACCCAGTACTTC. Its translation: CASSQERDFPSGTQYF.

This chain joins TRBV11-2 and TRBJ1-1; possibly TRBD1 for D (6 bases). The CDR3 length is 14 residues. V was shortened by 6 bases and J by 4 bases, with 15 bases between the two germline ends. CDR1 and CDR2 from the germline V gene are SGHAT and FQNNGV. In DNA form, the CDR3 reads TGTGCCAGCAGGCTCCAACAGGGAAGCACTGAAGCTTTCTTT. Protein sequence: CASRLQQGSTEAFF.

The rearrangement links TRBV5-6 to TRBJ1-1; D uncertain. Germline loops: CDR1 SGHDT, CDR2 YYEEEE. The V end was cut by 4 bases, the J end by 8 bases, with 9 bases between. The CDR3 length is 11 residues. In DNA form, the CDR3 reads TGTGCCAGCAGCCAGTTACGGGAAGCTTTCTTT. As protein: CASSQLREAFF.

The gene calls are TRBV12-3 or TRBV12-4 and TRBJ1-2; D is unresolved. The CDR3 has 13 amino acids. The V end lost 1 base, the J end lost 4 bases, and 7 bases lay between the germline ends. CDR3 protein: CASSLGSSYGYTF. In DNA, the CDR3 is TGTGCCAGCAGTTTAGGTTCGAGCTATGGCTACACCTTC.

Worth noting for this clone: Other DNA sequences in this specimen translate into the identical CDR3. The chain has TRBV20-1 and TRBJ2-3; TRBD2 is a possible D gene (6 bases). The V end lost 3 bases, the J end lost 1 base, and 11 bases lay between the germline ends. Germline CDR1 DFQATT, CDR2 SNEGSKA (reference sequence). The CDR3 runs to 14 residues. CDR3 protein: CSASDGRGTDTQYF. CDR3 nucleotides: TGCAGTGCTAGTGACGGGAGAGGCACAGATACGCAGTATTTT.

The rearrangement links TRBV6-5 to TRBJ2-3; no clear D. The CDR3 is 13 amino acids. V was pared by 5 bases and J by 2 bases, with 8 bases between. Germline V CDR1 and CDR2: MNHEY, SVGAGI. The CDR3 loop reads CASSLRNTDTQYF. The CDR3 DNA is TGTGCCAGCAGTCTCCGCAACACAGATACGCAGTATTTT.

This clone was counted a few times. The V and J genes are TRBV10-3 and TRBJ2-7; D is uncertain. Germline-derived CDR1 and CDR2 are ENHRY and SYGVKD. The CDR3 covers 13 residues. Trimming took 4 bases from V and 3 from J, leaving 10 bases between them. In DNA form, the CDR3 reads TGTGCCATCAGTGCGCAGGTACACTACGAGCAGTACTTC. Amino acid sequence: CAISAQVHYEQYF.

This rearrangement joins TRBV6-5 to TRBJ1-5; 8 bases align to TRBD1. The V gene's germline CDR1 is MNHEY and CDR2 SVGAGI. CDR3 length: 13 residues. Trimming at V came to 7 bases and at J to 3 bases, leaving 2 bases not matched to a gene. Written as DNA, the CDR3 is TGTGCCAGCAAGGGACAGGTCAATCAGCCCCAGCATTTT. It yields the protein CASKGQVNQPQHF.

This chain links TRBV18 with TRBJ1-1; 8 bases agree with TRBD1. The J segment lost 5 bases and the V segment lost 3 bases, leaving 8 bases of the junction unmatched. Germline CDR1 is KGHSH and CDR2 is LQKENI. The CDR3 is made up of 15 amino acids. Here the CDR3 reads CASSPTTGEATEAFF. CDR3 nucleotide sequence: TGTGCCAGCTCACCTACGACAGGGGAAGCGACTGAAGCTTTCTTT.

The rearrangement uses TRBV10-3 and TRBJ1-6; 7 bases line up with TRBD1. The germline V gene encodes CDR1 ENHRY and CDR2 SYGVKD. The V and J ends lost 0 bases and 9 bases, in that order; junction bases with no gene match: 8. This CDR3 has 16 residues. In DNA, the CDR3 is TGTGCCATCAGTGAGTCAGTGACAGGGAATAGTTCACCCCTCCACTTT. Protein: CAISESVTGNSSPLHF.

This clone was observed once. This chain connects TRBV19 to TRBJ2-2; the D is unclear. V shed 8 bases and J shed 6 bases, with 13 bases lying between them. Germline assignment: CDR1 LNHDA and CDR2 SQIVND (reference sequence). The CDR3 is 13 amino acids. CDR3 amino acids: CASLRAFPGELFF. CDR3 nucleotide sequence: TGTGCCAGTCTTCGGGCGTTTCCCGGGGAGCTGTTTTTT.

The chain couples TRBV5-4 to TRBJ2-7; a weak D match, TRBD2 (6 bases). Germline CDR1 is SGHNT and CDR2 is YYREEE (reference sequence). The CDR3 runs to 14 residues. V gave up 0 bases and J gave up 6 bases, with 13 bases separating them. Written as DNA, the CDR3 is TGTGCCAGCAGCTTGGCTGCGGGGAGTGGCGAGCAGTACTTC. Its translation is CASSLAAGSGEQYF.

The rearrangement joins TRBV27 to TRBJ1-2; D perhaps matches TRBD1 (5 bases). Trimming removed 7 bases at V and 3 bases at J, with 15 bases between. The CDR3 spans 14 residues. Germline-derived CDR1 and CDR2 are MNHEY and SMNVEV (reference sequence). CDR3 sequence reads: CASIERDGYYGYTF. The CDR3 nucleotides read TGTGCCAGCATCGAACGGGACGGTTACTATGGCTACACCTTC.

This rearrangement joins TRBV9 to TRBJ1-3; tentative D call: TRBD1 (6 bases). The V and J ends lost 4 bases and 0 bases respectively, with 11 bases between them. Germline V gives CDR1 SGDLS, CDR2 YYNGEE. CDR3 length: 15 amino acids. CDR3 in amino acids: CASSRQGGSGNTIYF. The CDR3 DNA sequence: TGTGCCAGCAGCCGCCAAGGGGGCTCTGGAAACACCATATATTTT. The variable domain in full, with the rest retrieved from reference TRBV9 and TRBJ1-3, is DSGVTQTPKHLITATGQRVTLRCSPRSGDLSVYWYQQSLDQGLQFLIQYYNGEERAKGNILERFSAQQFPDLHSELNLSSLELGDSALYFCASSRQGGSGNTIYFGEGSWLTVV.

The genes are TRBV9 and TRBJ2-3; TRBD2 matches 12 bases. V shed 0 bases, J shed 4 bases, and the junction held 6 bases outside the gene matches. The CDR3 loop spans 17 amino acids. Germline V CDR1 and CDR2: SGDLS, YYNGEE. The CDR3 is CASSVAELAGGADTQYF. In nucleotides, the CDR3 is TGTGCCAGCAGCGTAGCAGAGCTAGCGGGGGGGGCAGATACGCAGTATTTT. Full variable domain (outside the CDR3, taken from reference TRBV9 and TRBJ2-3): DSGVTQTPKHLITATGQRVTLRCSPRSGDLSVYWYQQSLDQGLQFLIQYYNGEERAKGNILERFSAQQFPDLHSELNLSSLELGDSALYFCASSVAELAGGADTQYFGPGTRLTVL.

The genes are TRBV19 and TRBJ1-4, with TRBD1 as a possible D gene (5 bases). The CDR3 consists of 14 residues. Looked up from germline, CDR1 is LNHDA and CDR2 is SQIVND (reference sequence). Trimming shortened V by 9 bases and J by 5 bases, and 16 bases separated the two germline ends. CDR3 in amino acids: CASHFGTINEKLFF. The CDR3 bases are TGTGCCAGCCATTTCGGGACTATCAATGAAAAACTGTTTTTT.

This chain connects TRBV5-1 to TRBJ2-2, with a weak D call TRBD1 (6 bases). CDR3 length: 14 residues. V was cut by 6 bases and J by 1 base, with 10 bases left in between. Germline V gene data show CDR1 as SGHRS and CDR2 as YFSETQ. The CDR3: CASNLQGNTGELFF. CDR3 nucleotide sequence: TGCGCCAGCAATCTACAGGGGAACACCGGGGAGCTGTTTTTT.

The chain uses TRBV28 and TRBJ1-5, with D maybe TRBD1 (6 bases). This CDR3 is 15 amino acids long. From germline, CDR1 is MDHEN and CDR2 SYDVKM. V gave up 4 bases and J gave up 3 bases, with 13 bases separating them. The CDR3 reads CASSSDRDYNQPQHF. CDR3 DNA sequence: TGTGCCAGCAGTTCGGACAGAGATTACAATCAGCCCCAGCATTTT.

This clone was seen once. The chain couples TRBV6-5 to TRBJ2-7; D possibly corresponds to TRBD2 (5 bases). This CDR3 is 14 amino acids long. Trimming took off 7 bases at V and 5 bases at J, with 18 bases between the two ends. Germline V gene sequence: CDR1 MNHEY, CDR2 SVGAGI. CDR3 nucleotide sequence: TGTGCCAGCAAAGAAAACTGGGGAGTCAACGAGCAGTACTTC. It translates to CASKENWGVNEQYF.

This clone was recorded once. The V gene is TRBV29-1, the J gene TRBJ2-1; D possibly uses TRBD1 or TRBD2 (6 bases each). Looked up from germline, CDR1 is SQVTM and CDR2 is ANQGSEA. This CDR3 contains 13 residues. V lost 6 bases, J lost 6 bases, and 15 bases lay in between. In nucleotides, the CDR3 is TGCAGCGTACAGGGAGGAAGTGGCAATGAGCAGTTCTTC. Translation gives CSVQGGSGNEQFF.